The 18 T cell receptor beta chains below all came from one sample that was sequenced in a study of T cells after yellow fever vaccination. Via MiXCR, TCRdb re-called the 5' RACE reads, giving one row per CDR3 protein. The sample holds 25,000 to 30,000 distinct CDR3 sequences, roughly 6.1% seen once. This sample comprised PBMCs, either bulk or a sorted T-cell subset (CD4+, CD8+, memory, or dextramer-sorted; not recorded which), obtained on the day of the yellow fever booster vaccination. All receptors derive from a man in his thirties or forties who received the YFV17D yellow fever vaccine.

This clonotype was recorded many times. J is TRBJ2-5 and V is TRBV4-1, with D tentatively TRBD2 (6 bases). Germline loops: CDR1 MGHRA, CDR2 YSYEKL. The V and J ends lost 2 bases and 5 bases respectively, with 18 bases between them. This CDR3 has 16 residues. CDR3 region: CASSQTSGTRGETQYF. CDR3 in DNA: TGCGCCAGCAGCCAAACCTCAGGGACCCGGGGGGAGACCCAGTACTTC.

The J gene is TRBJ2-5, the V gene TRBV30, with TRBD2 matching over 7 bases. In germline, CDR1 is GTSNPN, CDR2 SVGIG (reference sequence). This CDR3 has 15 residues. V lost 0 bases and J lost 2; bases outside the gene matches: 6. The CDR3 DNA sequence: TGTGCCTGGAGTGTGGGAGGGGTCTATCAAGAGACCCAGTACTTC. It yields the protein CAWSVGGVYQETQYF.

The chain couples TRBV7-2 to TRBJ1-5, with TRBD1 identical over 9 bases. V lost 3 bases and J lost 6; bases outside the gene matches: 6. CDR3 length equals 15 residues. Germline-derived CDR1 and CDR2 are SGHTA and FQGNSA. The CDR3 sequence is CASSLGGTGTQPQHF. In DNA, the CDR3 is TGTGCCAGCAGCTTGGGGGGGACAGGGACTCAGCCCCAGCATTTT. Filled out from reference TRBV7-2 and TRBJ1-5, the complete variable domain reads GAGVSQSPSNKVTEKGKDVELRCDPISGHTALYWYRQSLGQGLEFLIYFQGNSAPDKSGLPSDRFSAERTGGSVSTLTIQRTQQEDSAVYLCASSLGGTGTQPQHFGDGTRLSIL.

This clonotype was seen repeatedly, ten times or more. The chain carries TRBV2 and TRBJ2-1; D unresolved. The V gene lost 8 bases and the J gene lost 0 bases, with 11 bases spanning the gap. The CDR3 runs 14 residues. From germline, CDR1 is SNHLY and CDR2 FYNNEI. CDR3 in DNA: TGTGCCAGCGCCCAGCTCAGCTCCTACAATGAGCAGTTCTTC. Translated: CASAQLSSYNEQFF.

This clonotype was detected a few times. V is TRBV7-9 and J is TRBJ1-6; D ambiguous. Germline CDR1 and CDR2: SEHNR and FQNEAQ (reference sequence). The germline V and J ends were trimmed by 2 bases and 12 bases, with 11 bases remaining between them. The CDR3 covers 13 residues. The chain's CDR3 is CASSLSSGGPLHF. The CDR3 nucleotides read TGTGCCAGCAGCTTATCTTCGGGAGGACCCCTCCACTTT.

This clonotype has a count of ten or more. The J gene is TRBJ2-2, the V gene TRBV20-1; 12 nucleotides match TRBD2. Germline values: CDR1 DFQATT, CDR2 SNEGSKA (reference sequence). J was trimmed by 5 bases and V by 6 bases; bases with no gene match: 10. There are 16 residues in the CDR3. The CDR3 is CSAPGLAGRGTGELFF. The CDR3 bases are TGCAGTGCACCGGGACTAGCGGGTCGGGGAACCGGGGAGCTGTTTTTT.

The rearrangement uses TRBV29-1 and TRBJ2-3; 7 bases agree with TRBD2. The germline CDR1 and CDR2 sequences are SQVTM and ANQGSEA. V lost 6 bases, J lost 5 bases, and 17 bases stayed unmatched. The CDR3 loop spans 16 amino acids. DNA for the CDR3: TGCAGCGTGACAAAGGTTGGACTAGATGTGGGAGATACGCAGTATTTT. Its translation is CSVTKVGLDVGDTQYF.

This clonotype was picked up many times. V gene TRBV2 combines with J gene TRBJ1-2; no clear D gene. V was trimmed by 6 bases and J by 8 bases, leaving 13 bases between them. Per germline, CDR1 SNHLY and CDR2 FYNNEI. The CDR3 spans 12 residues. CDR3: CASSLMALGYTF. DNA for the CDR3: TGTGCCAGCAGCCTCATGGCCCTGGGCTACACCTTC.

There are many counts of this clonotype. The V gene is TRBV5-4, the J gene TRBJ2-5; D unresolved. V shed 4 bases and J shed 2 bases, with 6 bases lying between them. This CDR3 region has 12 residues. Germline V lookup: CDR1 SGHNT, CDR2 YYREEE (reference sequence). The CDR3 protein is CASSRAQETQYF. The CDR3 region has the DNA TGTGCCAGCAGCCGGGCGCAAGAGACCCAGTACTTC. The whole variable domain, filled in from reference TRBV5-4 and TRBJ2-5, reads ETGVTQSPTHLIKTRGQQVTLRCSSQSGHNTVSWYQQALGQGPQFIFQYYREEENGRGNFPPRFSGLQFPNYSSELNVNALELDDSALYLCASSRAQETQYFGPGTRLLVL.

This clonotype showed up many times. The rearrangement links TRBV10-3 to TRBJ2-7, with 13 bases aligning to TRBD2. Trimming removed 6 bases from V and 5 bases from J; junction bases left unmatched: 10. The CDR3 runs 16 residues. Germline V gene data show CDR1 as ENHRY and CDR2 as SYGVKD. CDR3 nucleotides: TGTGCCATCAGCTCTGGACTAGCGGGAGTGGGCCACGAGCAGTACTTC. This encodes CAISSGLAGVGHEQYF.

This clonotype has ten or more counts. The DNA of the CDR3 is TGTGCCAGCAGCTTACAAGGCGGGAGGGCCAAGACAGATACGCAGTATTTT. Its translation: CASSLQGGRAKTDTQYF. The chain couples TRBV7-2 to TRBJ2-3; 9 bases agree with TRBD2. Germline assignment: CDR1 SGHTA and CDR2 FQGNSA. The CDR3 extends over 17 amino acids. The trim removed 2 bases at V and 3 bases at J, leaving 9 bases unmatched.

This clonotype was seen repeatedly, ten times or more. DNA of the CDR3: TGTGCCAGCTCCCCGCAGCCCCAGGCATACAATGAGCAGTTCTTC. It codes for CASSPQPQAYNEQFF. The chain combines TRBV18 with TRBJ2-1; D is ambiguous. Germline loops: CDR1 KGHSH, CDR2 LQKENI. The CDR3 length is 15 residues. V lost 6 bases, J lost 4 bases, and 16 bases lay in between.

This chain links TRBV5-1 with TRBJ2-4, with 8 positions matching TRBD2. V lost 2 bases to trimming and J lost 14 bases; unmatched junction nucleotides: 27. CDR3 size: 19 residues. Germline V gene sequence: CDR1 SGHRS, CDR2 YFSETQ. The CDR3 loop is CASSFLGTGASASGPGEYF. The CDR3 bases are TGCGCCAGCAGCTTTCTTGGGACTGGGGCCTCGGCTAGCGGGCCGGGAGAGTACTTC.

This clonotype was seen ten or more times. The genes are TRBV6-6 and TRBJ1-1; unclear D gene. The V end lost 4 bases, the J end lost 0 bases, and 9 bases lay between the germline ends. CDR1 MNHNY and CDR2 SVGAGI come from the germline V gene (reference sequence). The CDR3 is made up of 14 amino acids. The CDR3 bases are TGTGCCAGCAGTTCCGGGGTGATGAACACTGAAGCTTTCTTT. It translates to CASSSGVMNTEAFF.

The CDR3 DNA reads TGCGCCAGCAGCCAAGATTTCAGCGGGAACTACAATGAGCAGTTCTTC. This gives the protein CASSQDFSGNYNEQFF. The chain recombines TRBV4-3 with TRBJ2-1, with 7 bases lining up with TRBD2. The CDR3 is made up of 16 amino acids. Germline V gives CDR1 LGHNA, CDR2 YSLEER. J lost 3 bases, V lost 0 bases, and 5 bases had no gene match.

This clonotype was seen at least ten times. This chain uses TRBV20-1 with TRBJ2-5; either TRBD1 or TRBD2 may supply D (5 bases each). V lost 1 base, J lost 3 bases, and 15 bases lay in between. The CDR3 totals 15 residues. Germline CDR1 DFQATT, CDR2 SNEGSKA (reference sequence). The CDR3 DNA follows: TGCAGTGCTAGAGGACCTTGGGACGGAAAAGAGACCCAGTACTTC. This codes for CSARGPWDGKETQYF.

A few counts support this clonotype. The CDR3 here is CSASPDREANYGYTF. For the CDR3, the DNA is TGCAGTGCTAGCCCGGACAGGGAAGCTAACTATGGCTACACCTTC. This chain connects TRBV20-1 to TRBJ1-2; TRBD1 matches at 8 bases. The germline V gene has CDR1 DFQATT and CDR2 SNEGSKA (reference sequence). J gave up 0 bases and V 3 bases, and 6 bases lay outside the gene matches. This CDR3 comprises 15 residues.

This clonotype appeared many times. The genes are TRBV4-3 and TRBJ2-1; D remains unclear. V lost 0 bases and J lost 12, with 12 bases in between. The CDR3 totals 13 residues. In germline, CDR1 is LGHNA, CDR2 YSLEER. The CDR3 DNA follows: TGCGCCAGCAGCCAAGATAGTGGAAGTCGGCAGTTCTTC. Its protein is CASSQDSGSRQFF.